A single sample gave rise to the 5 T cell receptor beta chains below, sequenced in a study of T cell repertoires in cytomegalovirus infection. No antigens are known for them. TCRdb reprocessed the reads via MiXCR and lists one record per CDR3 protein. The profile shows about 770,000 distinct CDR3 sequences, 25% to 35% of them singletons. The specimen comprised cultured CD8+ T cells from PBMCs, sampled from culture after CMV antigen stimulation. The source is a human donor in good health (CMV status not recorded). Some clones in this sample may be carry-over from other donors' samples.

The CDR3 DNA reads TGCAGCGTTTACCCCGGTTCGCCACGCACAGATACGCAGTATTTT. Translated: CSVYPGSPRTDTQYF. The chain uses TRBV29-1 and TRBJ2-3; no reliable D call. V dropped 5 bases and J dropped 1 base, with 16 bases sitting between them. Per germline, CDR1 SQVTM and CDR2 ANQGSEA. This CDR3 comprises 15 residues.

The chain links TRBV15 to TRBJ2-3; D uncertain. The germline V gene has CDR1 LNHNV and CDR2 YYDKDF (reference sequence). The length of the CDR3 is 17 residues. V shed 1 base and J shed 5 bases, with 19 bases lying between them. DNA of the CDR3: TGTGCCACCAGCAGAGTGATCGTCGACCCTTTGAGAGATACGCAGTATTTT. This sequence encodes CATSRVIVDPLRDTQYF.

In its sample, this clonotype was seen once. The rearrangement joins TRBV25-1 to TRBJ2-4, with 7 bases lining up with TRBD2. This CDR3 is built from 16 residues. J gave up 4 bases and V 3 bases, and 9 bases lay outside the gene matches. The V gene's germline CDR1 is MGHDK and CDR2 SYGVNS. The chain's CDR3 is CASSDPRDYQKNIQYF. In DNA, the CDR3 is TGTGCCAGCAGTGACCCCCGGGACTATCAAAAAAACATTCAGTACTTC.

This chain uses TRBV2 with TRBJ2-7; 9 nucleotides match TRBD1. Germline trimming cut 6 bases from V and 0 bases from J; bases unmatched to any gene: 9. From germline, CDR1 is SNHLY and CDR2 FYNNEI. The CDR3 spans 16 residues. This chain's CDR3 is CASRGQGPLRSYEQYF. In nucleotides, the CDR3 is TGTGCCAGCAGAGGACAGGGGCCTCTCCGCTCCTACGAGCAGTACTTC.

This clonotype has just one count. J is TRBJ2-7 and V is TRBV6-2 or TRBV6-3, with D possibly TRBD2 on 5 matching bases. Trimming took off 2 bases at V and 3 bases at J, with 14 bases between the two ends. This CDR3 spans 15 amino acids. Germline CDR1 MNHEY, CDR2 SVGEGT. The CDR3 here is CASSYPSRGIYEQYV. The CDR3 coding sequence is TGTGCCAGCAGTTACCCTAGCCGTGGGATCTACGAGCAGTACGTC.